This entry lists 20 T cell receptor beta chains sequenced from one sample in a study of CD8+CD57+ T cells in acquired aplastic anemia. Genomic DNA constituted the template upon which TCR beta VDJ and CDR3 profiling was performed. TCRdb itself ran the reads through MiXCR, one entry per CDR3 protein. The sample lists approximately 130,000 distinct CDR3 sequences; approximately 41% were seen once. Sequenced input: sorted CD4+, CD8+, or CD8+CD57+ T cells (not recorded which) from PBMCs. Receptor source: a human donor in good health, serving as a control.

A remark on this clonotype: No conserved phenylalanine or tryptophan is present at the end of the CDR3, so a read error is the likely explanation. CDR3 sequence: CASSSGLNTGELFL. In DNA, the CDR3 is TGTGCCAGCAGCTCGGGACTCAACACCGGGGAGCTGTTTCTT. This chain joins TRBV5-6 and TRBJ2-2, with a possible D match to TRBD2 (6 bases). The CDR3 is made up of 14 amino acids. The V and J ends lost 3 bases and 2 bases respectively, with 8 bases between them. Germline lookup yields CDR1 SGHDT and CDR2 YYEEEE.

This clonotype was seen just once. The V gene is TRBV5-4, the J gene TRBJ2-6; TRBD2 aligns across 8 bases. This CDR3 has 19 amino acids. Germline V CDR1 and CDR2: SGHNT, YYREEE (reference sequence). The V and J ends lost 0 bases and 0 bases, in that order; junction bases with no gene match: 8. CDR3 region: CASSLGGAGVSSGANVLTF. CDR3 coding DNA: TGTGCCAGCAGCTTGGGGGGAGCGGGGGTGAGCTCTGGGGCCAACGTCCTGACTTTC.

This clonotype showed up just a few times. V gene TRBV30 combines with J gene TRBJ2-1; perhaps TRBD2 as D (8 bases). The V gene's germline CDR1 is GTSNPN and CDR2 SVGIG (reference sequence). With 0 bases removed from V and 10 bases from J, the gap between germline ends came to 16 bases. The CDR3 runs 14 residues. The DNA of the CDR3 is TGTGCCTGGAGTGTACGGGAGGGGGCACGCGAGCAGTTCTTC. The encoded protein is CAWSVREGAREQFF.

This clonotype was recorded a few times. The chain joins TRBV30 to TRBJ1-2, with TRBD1 identical over 7 bases. This CDR3 contains 16 residues. The germline CDR1 and CDR2 sequences are GTSNPN and SVGIG (reference sequence). The V segment lost 4 bases and the J segment 1 base; nucleotides outside the gene matches: 12. The CDR3 sequence is CAWTLSRGWVNYGYTF. In nucleotides, the CDR3 is TGTGCCTGGACCCTATCCAGGGGGTGGGTTAACTATGGCTACACCTTC.

In this sample, this clonotype turned up many times. The CDR3 here is CASSASGGLQETQYF. CDR3 in DNA: TGTGCCAGCAGCGCTAGCGGGGGGCTCCAAGAGACCCAGTACTTC. V gene TRBV9 combines with J gene TRBJ2-5; TRBD2 agrees at 11 bases. There are 15 residues in the CDR3. J gave up 1 base and V 3 bases, and 2 bases lay outside the gene matches. Germline V gene data show CDR1 as SGDLS and CDR2 as YYNGEE.

This clonotype has ten or more counts. The rearrangement uses TRBV4-2 and TRBJ2-7; D might be TRBD1 (5 bases). V gave up 4 bases and J gave up 5 bases, with 15 bases separating them. This CDR3 contains 14 residues. Germline V CDR1 and CDR2: LGHNA, YNFKEQ. The DNA for the CDR3 is TGTGCCAGCAGCCGACAGAGCAATGGGGACGAGCAGTACTTC. Translated, it gives CASSRQSNGDEQYF.

The table lists this clonotype with a few counts. This chain links TRBV2 with TRBJ2-1; unclear D gene. The CDR3 consists of 15 residues. Germline assignment: CDR1 SNHLY and CDR2 FYNNEI. The V and J ends lost 4 bases and 8 bases respectively, with 18 bases between them. The CDR3 DNA follows: TGTGCCAGCAGTGTCGGGCCAGGACCTGAGGATGAGCAGTTCTTC. Protein product: CASSVGPGPEDEQFF.

This clonotype was picked up many times. CDR3 amino acids: CASNGRFNTGELFF. The CDR3 DNA sequence: TGTGCCAGTAATGGCAGGTTCAACACCGGGGAGCTGTTTTTT. The chain links TRBV19 to TRBJ2-2; no clear D. CDR1 and CDR2 (germline): LNHDA, SQIVND (reference sequence). V lost 7 bases, J lost 2 bases, and 11 bases lay in between. CDR3 length: 14 amino acids.

This clonotype appeared many times. The genes are TRBV2 and TRBJ2-7; D is perhaps TRBD1 (5 bases). Germline loops: CDR1 SNHLY, CDR2 FYNNEI. V shed 2 bases and J shed 3 bases, with 14 bases lying between them. This CDR3 is 15 amino acids long. The CDR3 loop is CASSEKGPRNYEQYF. The CDR3 DNA reads TGTGCCAGCAGTGAAAAGGGGCCCCGGAACTACGAGCAGTACTTC.

Regarding this clonotype: A much more abundant neighbour one base away suggests this may be a read error. The chain uses TRBV7-2 and TRBJ1-3; D unclear. This CDR3 has 13 amino acids. Looked up from germline, CDR1 is SGHTA and CDR2 is FQGNSA. The CDR3 reads CASGGSAGDTIYF. The CDR3 nucleotides are TGTGCCAGCGGCGGATCTGCTGGAGACACCATATATTTT.

This chain links TRBV7-9 with TRBJ1-4; possible D gene TRBD1, 5 bases. The CDR3 runs to 13 residues. The V end was cut by 3 bases, the J end by 7 bases, with 9 bases between. The germline gives CDR1 SEHNR, CDR2 FQNEAQ (reference sequence). Here the CDR3 DNA reads TGTGCCAGCAGCTTGGGGGTGGTTGAAAAACTGTTTTTT. Its translation is CASSLGVVEKLFF.

With regard to this clonotype: The CDR3 ends on some other residue instead of the conserved phenylalanine or tryptophan, so this is likely a read error. This chain uses TRBV7-9 with TRBJ1-1; 8 positions match TRBD1. Germline CDR1 reads SEHNR; CDR2 reads FQNEAQ (reference sequence). The CDR3 sequence is 12 residues long. CDR3 residues: CASRGQDTEAFS. CDR3 in DNA: TGTGCCAGCAGGGGACAGGACACAGAAGCTTTCTCT.

The chain carries TRBV5-1 and TRBJ2-3; 8 nucleotides line up with TRBD2. The germline CDR1 and CDR2 sequences are SGHRS and YFSETQ. The V and J ends lost 0 bases and 3 bases, in that order; junction bases with no gene match: 3. The CDR3 has 15 amino acids. CDR3: CASSLEGGRTDTQYF. CDR3 nucleotides: TGCGCCAGCAGCTTGGAAGGCGGGAGGACAGATACGCAGTATTTT.

This clonotype was counted ten times or more. J is TRBJ1-1 and V is TRBV2; D not certain. This CDR3 comprises 14 residues. Trimming cost V 3 bases and J 3 bases, with 11 bases left between them. Germline V CDR1 and CDR2: SNHLY, FYNNEI. The CDR3 DNA follows: TGTGCCAGCAGTGACACCACTAGGTACACTGAAGCTTTCTTT. Translated: CASSDTTRYTEAFF.

Concerning this clonotype itself: A much larger clone lies a single base off, so this may be a read error. The V and J genes are TRBV4-2 and TRBJ2-1; TRBD1 aligns across 9 bases. Germline values: CDR1 LGHNA, CDR2 YNFKEQ. This CDR3 is 15 amino acids long. CDR3 in amino acids: CANSRRTGDSHEQFF. CDR3 coding DNA: TGTGCCAACAGCCGTAGGACAGGGGACTCCCATGAGCAGTTCTTC.

At least ten counts were recorded for this clonotype. V and J are TRBV25-1 and TRBJ1-2; D remains ambiguous. The CDR3 sequence is 18 residues long. Germline V CDR1 and CDR2: MGHDK, SYGVNS. The V gene lost 8 bases and the J gene lost 2 bases, with 27 bases spanning the gap. The CDR3 is CASLVRPSDLPFNYGYTF. The CDR3 coding sequence is TGTGCCAGCCTAGTAAGACCCTCGGACCTACCCTTCAACTATGGCTACACCTTC.

The V call is TRBV7-9, the J call TRBJ2-1; tentatively, D is TRBD2 (5 bases). Germline lookup yields CDR1 SEHNR and CDR2 FQNEAQ (reference sequence). This CDR3 is built from 12 residues. The V end was cut by 1 base, the J end by 14 bases, with 12 bases between. The CDR3 coding sequence is TGTGCCAGCAGCTTAGAGTCCGGGGTGAAGTTCTTC. Amino acids: CASSLESGVKFF. Full variable domain (missing parts from reference TRBV7-9 and TRBJ2-1): DTGVSQNPRHKITKRGQNVTFRCDPISEHNRLYWYRQTLGQGPEFLTYFQNEAQLEKSRLLSDRFSAERPKGSFSTLEIQRTEQGDSAMYLCASSLESGVKFFGPGTRLTVL.

This clonotype was seen repeatedly, ten times or more. This sequence joins TRBV6-1 and TRBJ1-2; 8 bases are shared with TRBD1. This CDR3 contains 13 residues. Germline loops: CDR1 MNHNS, CDR2 SASEGT. V lost 4 bases and J lost 4; bases outside the gene matches: 2. This CDR3 is CASSADRVYGYTF. DNA of the CDR3: TGTGCCAGCAGTGCGGACAGGGTCTATGGCTACACCTTC.

This clonotype was counted many times. The chain has TRBV12-3 or TRBV12-4 and TRBJ1-1; no reliable D call. The CDR3 has 11 amino acids. Trimming took 6 bases from V and 1 from J, leaving 3 bases between them. CDR3 bases: TGTGCCAGCAGACGGAACACTGAAGCTTTCTTT. Translated: CASRRNTEAFF.

This clonotype was counted many times. This rearrangement joins TRBV15 to TRBJ1-5; 8 nucleotides match TRBD1. The CDR3 extends over 15 amino acids. J lost 5 bases, V lost 0 bases, and 3 bases had no gene match. The germline V gene has CDR1 LNHNV and CDR2 YYDKDF (reference sequence). Here the CDR3 DNA reads TGTGCCACCAGCAGAGATAGACAGGGGCATCAGCCCCAGCATTTT. This gives the protein CATSRDRQGHQPQHF.